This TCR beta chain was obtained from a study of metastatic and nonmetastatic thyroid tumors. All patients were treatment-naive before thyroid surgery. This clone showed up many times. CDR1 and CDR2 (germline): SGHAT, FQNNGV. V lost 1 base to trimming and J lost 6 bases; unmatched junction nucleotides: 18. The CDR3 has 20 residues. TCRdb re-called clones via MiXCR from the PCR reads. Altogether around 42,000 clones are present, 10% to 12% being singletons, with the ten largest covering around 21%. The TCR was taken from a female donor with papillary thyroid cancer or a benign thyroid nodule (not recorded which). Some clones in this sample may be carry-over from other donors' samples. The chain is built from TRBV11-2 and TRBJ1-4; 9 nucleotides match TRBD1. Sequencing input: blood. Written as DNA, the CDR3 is TGTGCCAGCAGCTTAGGTCGTCCCGGGACAGGGTTCCAGTCGTATGAAAAACTGTTTTTT. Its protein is CASSLGRPGTGFQSYEKLFF.